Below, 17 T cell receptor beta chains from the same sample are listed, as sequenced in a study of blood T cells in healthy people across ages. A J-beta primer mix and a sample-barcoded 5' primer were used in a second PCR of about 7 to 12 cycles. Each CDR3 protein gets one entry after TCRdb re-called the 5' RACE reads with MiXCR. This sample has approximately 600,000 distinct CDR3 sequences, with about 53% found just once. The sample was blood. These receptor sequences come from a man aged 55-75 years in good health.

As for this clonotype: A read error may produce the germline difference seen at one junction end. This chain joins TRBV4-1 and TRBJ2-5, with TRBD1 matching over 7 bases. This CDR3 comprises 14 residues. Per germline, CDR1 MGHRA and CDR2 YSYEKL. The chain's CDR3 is CASSHPDRQGTQYF. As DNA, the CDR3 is TGCGCCAGCAGCCACCCGGACAGGCAAGGGACCCAGTACTTC.

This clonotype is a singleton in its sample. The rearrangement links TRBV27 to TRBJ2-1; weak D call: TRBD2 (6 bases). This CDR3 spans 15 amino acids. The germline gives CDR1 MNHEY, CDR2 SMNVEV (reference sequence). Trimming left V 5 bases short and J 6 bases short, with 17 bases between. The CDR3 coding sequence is TGTGCCAGCAGTCCCTTTAAGCGGGTATTCAATGAGCAGTTCTTC. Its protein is CASSPFKRVFNEQFF.

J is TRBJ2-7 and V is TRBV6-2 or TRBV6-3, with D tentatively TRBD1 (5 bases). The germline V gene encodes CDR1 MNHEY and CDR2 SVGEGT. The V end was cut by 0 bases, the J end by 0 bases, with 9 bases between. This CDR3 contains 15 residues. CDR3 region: CASSYSLGASYEQYF. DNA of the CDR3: TGTGCCAGCAGTTACTCATTAGGGGCCTCCTACGAGCAGTACTTC.

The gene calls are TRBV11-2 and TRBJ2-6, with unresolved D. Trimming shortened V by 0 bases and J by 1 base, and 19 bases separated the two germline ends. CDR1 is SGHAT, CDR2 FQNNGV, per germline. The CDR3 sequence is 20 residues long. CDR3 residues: CASSLDLVPLVGSGANVLTF. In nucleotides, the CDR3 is TGTGCCAGCAGCTTAGATCTGGTGCCCCTTGTAGGTTCTGGGGCCAACGTCCTGACTTTC.

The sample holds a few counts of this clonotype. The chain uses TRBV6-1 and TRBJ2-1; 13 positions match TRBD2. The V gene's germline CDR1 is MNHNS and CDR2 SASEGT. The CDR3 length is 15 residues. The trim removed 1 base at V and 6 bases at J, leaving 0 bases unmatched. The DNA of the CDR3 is TGTGCCAGCAGTGAAGGGACTAGCGGGGGCAATGAGCAGTTCTTC. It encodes CASSEGTSGGNEQFF.

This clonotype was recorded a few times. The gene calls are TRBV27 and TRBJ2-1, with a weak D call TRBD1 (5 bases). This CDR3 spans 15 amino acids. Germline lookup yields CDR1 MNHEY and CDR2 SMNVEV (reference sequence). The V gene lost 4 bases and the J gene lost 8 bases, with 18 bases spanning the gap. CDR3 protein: CASSSQPQGIDEQFF. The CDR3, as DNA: TGTGCCAGCAGTTCACAGCCTCAGGGAATAGATGAGCAGTTCTTC.

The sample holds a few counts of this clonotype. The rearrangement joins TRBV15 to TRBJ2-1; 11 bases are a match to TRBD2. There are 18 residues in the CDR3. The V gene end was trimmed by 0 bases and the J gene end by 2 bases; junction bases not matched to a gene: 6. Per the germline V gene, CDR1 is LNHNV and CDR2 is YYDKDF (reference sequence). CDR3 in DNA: TGTGCCACCAGCAGAGATCGAACTAGCGGGGGCACCTACAATGAGCAGTTCTTC. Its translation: CATSRDRTSGGTYNEQFF.

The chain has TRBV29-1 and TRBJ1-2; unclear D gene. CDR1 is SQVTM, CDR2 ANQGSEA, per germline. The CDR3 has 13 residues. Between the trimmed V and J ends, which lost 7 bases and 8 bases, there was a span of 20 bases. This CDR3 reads CSAGPGEKRGYTF. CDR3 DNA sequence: TGCAGCGCTGGCCCCGGGGAGAAGAGAGGCTACACCTTC.

In DNA form, the CDR3 reads TGCAGTGCTAGAGACGGGACCGGGACAGGGGCCTCTGGGGCCAACGTCCTGACTTTC. It specifies CSARDGTGTGASGANVLTF. The J gene is TRBJ2-6, the V gene TRBV20-1; 10 bases map to TRBD1. This CDR3 comprises 19 residues. V trimming: 0 bases; J trimming: 0 bases; junction bases outside the gene matches: 8. Germline V gives CDR1 DFQATT, CDR2 SNEGSKA (reference sequence).

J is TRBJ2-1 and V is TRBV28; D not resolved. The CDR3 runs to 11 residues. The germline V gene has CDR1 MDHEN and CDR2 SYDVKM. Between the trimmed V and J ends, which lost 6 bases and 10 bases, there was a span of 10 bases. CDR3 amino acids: CASSSVREQFF. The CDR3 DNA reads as TGTGCCAGCAGCTCCGTGCGGGAGCAGTTCTTC.

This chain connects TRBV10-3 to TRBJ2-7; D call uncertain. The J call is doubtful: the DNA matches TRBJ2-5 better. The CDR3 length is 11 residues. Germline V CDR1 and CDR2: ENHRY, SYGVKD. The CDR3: CAISESKTQYF. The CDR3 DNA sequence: TGTGCCATCAGTGAGTCCAAGACCCAGTACTTC.

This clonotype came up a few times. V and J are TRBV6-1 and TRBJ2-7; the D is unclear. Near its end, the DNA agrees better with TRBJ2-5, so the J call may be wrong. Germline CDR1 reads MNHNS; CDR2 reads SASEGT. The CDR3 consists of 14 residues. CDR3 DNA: TGTGCCAGCAGTGAAGTGGTGGGGAAAGAGACCCAGTACTTC. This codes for CASSEVVGKETQYF.

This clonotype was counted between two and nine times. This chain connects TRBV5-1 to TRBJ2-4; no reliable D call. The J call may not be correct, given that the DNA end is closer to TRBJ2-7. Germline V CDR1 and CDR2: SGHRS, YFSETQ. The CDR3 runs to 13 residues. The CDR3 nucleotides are TGCGCCAGCAGCCCGACCCATTCAGGCGAGCAGTACTTC. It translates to CASSPTHSGEQYF.

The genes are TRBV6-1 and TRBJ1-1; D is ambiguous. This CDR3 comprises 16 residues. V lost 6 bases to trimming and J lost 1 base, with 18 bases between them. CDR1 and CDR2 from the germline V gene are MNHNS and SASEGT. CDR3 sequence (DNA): TGTGCCAGCAGAGCCGAGTATAGGGCCTCGAACACTGAAGCTTTCTTT. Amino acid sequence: CASRAEYRASNTEAFF.

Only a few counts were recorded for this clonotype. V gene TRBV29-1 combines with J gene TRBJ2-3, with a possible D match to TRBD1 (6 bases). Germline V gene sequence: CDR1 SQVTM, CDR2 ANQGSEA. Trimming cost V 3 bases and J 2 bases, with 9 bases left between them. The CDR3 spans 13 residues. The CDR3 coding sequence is TGCAGCGTTGATGACAGGACCACAGATACGCAGTATTTT. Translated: CSVDDRTTDTQYF.

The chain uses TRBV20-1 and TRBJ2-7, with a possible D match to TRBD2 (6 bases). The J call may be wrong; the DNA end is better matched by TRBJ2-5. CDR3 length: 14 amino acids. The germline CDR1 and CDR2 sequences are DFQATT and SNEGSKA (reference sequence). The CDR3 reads CSARGVRRLETQYF. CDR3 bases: TGCAGTGCACGCGGGGTTCGCCGTCTTGAGACCCAGTACTTC.

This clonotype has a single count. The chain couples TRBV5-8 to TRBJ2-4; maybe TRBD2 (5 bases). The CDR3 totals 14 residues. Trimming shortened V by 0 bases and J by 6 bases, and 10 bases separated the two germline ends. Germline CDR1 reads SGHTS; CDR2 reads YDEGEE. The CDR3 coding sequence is TGTGCCAGCAGCTTGGGAGGGAACTTAAACATTCAGTACTTC. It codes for CASSLGGNLNIQYF.